These 18 T cell receptor beta chains originate from one sample sequenced in a study of long-term antiretroviral therapy in people with HIV. An immunoSEQ assay, version v3.0, was performed at survey level. Only in-frame clones appear in the TCRdb table, and some are missing; sequencing was by immunoSEQ multiplex PCR. Counted here are 20,000 to 25,000 clones, around 69% occurring once; the ten biggest clones make up 12%. The sample in question was unsorted PBMCs, obtained less than 1.8 years before starting antiretroviral therapy. The receptors were sampled from a woman in her thirties or forties with HIV.

V usage is TRBV5-6 and J usage is TRBJ1-2; maybe TRBD1 (5 bases). The CDR3 runs to 13 residues. The V gene's germline CDR1 is SGHDT and CDR2 YYEEEE. V gave up 3 bases and J gave up 5 bases, with 11 bases separating them. The CDR3 DNA is TGTGCCAGCAGCTCGCAGGGAAATTATGGCTACACCTTC. Translation: CASSSQGNYGYTF. Full variable domain (outside the CDR3, taken from reference TRBV5-6 and TRBJ1-2): DAGVTQSPTHLIKTRGQQVTLRCSPKSGHDTVSWYQQALGQGPQFIFQYYEEEERQRGNFPDRFSGHQFPNYSSELNVNALLLGDSALYLCASSSQGNYGYTFGSGTRLTVV.

The chain joins TRBV6-1 to TRBJ1-5; 7 bases align to TRBD1. The CDR3 runs 14 residues. CDR1 and CDR2 from the germline V gene are MNHNS and SASEGT. Trimming removed 4 bases from V and 4 bases from J; junction bases left unmatched: 4. The CDR3 sequence: CASSGRTGNQPQHF. The CDR3 region has the DNA TGTGCCAGCAGTGGCCGGACAGGAAATCAGCCCCAGCATTTT.

This clone was seen a handful of times. The chain joins TRBV15 to TRBJ1-2; a possible D gene is TRBD1 (5 bases). Per the germline V gene, CDR1 is LNHNV and CDR2 is YYDKDF (reference sequence). The CDR3 runs to 12 residues. V was clipped by 8 bases and J by 2 bases, with 9 bases between them. The CDR3 DNA follows: TGTGCCACCCACCCAGGGAACTATGGCTACACCTTC. It is translated as CATHPGNYGYTF. Variable domain in full (rest from reference TRBV15 and TRBJ1-2): DAMVIQNPRYQVTQFGKPVTLSCSQTLNHNVMYWYQQKSSQAPKLLFHYYDKDFNNEADTPDNFQSRRPNTSFCFLDIRSPGLGDTAMYLCATHPGNYGYTFGSGTRLTVV.

The chain employs TRBV7-2 and TRBJ1-2, with 8 bases lining up with TRBD1. CDR1 is SGHTA and CDR2 is FQGNSA in the germline V gene. Trimming at V came to 5 bases and at J to 7 bases, leaving 9 bases not matched to a gene. The CDR3 loop spans 14 amino acids. The CDR3 DNA reads as TGTGCCAGCAGCCCCAGCCCACAGGGGGGTGGCTACACCTTC. Translating gives CASSPSPQGGGYTF.

CDR3 bases: TGTGCCAGCAGCCAGGGGAGGAGCTCCTACAATGAGCAGTTCTTC. Its translation: CASSQGRSSYNEQFF. The gene calls are TRBV6-6 and TRBJ2-1, with D perhaps given as TRBD1 or TRBD2 (6 bases each). V was cut by 6 bases and J by 0 bases, with 12 bases left in between. This CDR3 comprises 15 residues. Per germline, CDR1 MNHNY and CDR2 SVGAGI (reference sequence).

The V call is TRBV6-6, the J call TRBJ2-3, with 7 nucleotides matching TRBD2. The CDR3 is 14 amino acids. Per germline, CDR1 MNHNY and CDR2 SVGAGI (reference sequence). V gave up 4 bases and J gave up 1 base; unmatched junction bases: 2. The CDR3 nucleotides are TGTGCCAGCAGTTCGGCGGGGGGCACAGATACGCAGTATTTT. Its translation is CASSSAGGTDTQYF.

The chain couples TRBV6-4 to TRBJ2-6; no firm D call. V lost 7 bases and J lost 2, with 9 bases in between. Germline V gene lookup returns CDR1 MRHNA and CDR2 SNTAGT. The CDR3 has 14 residues. This chain's CDR3 is CASKSGPGANVLTF. For the CDR3, the DNA is TGTGCCAGCAAGTCAGGCCCTGGGGCCAACGTCCTGACTTTC.

The CDR3 nucleotides read TGTGCCAGCTCACCAGGGACAGGGCCCCGGGATCAGCCCCAGCATTTT. It codes for CASSPGTGPRDQPQHF. This chain connects TRBV18 to TRBJ1-5; 9 nucleotides line up with TRBD1. Germline V gene data show CDR1 as KGHSH and CDR2 as LQKENI. The CDR3 loop spans 16 amino acids. V lost 2 bases, J lost 5 bases, and 7 bases stayed unmatched.

The CDR3 reads CASSEAGLRDNEQFF. The CDR3 coding sequence is TGTGCCAGCAGTGAAGCGGGGCTTAGGGACAATGAGCAGTTCTTC. The V gene is TRBV6-1, the J gene TRBJ2-1; weak D call: TRBD1 (5 bases). The germline V gene has CDR1 MNHNS and CDR2 SASEGT. Trimming took off 0 bases at V and 5 bases at J, with 11 bases between the two ends. The CDR3 spans 15 residues.

In DNA, the CDR3 is TGTGCCAGCAGTTACGGGACTAGCGGAACACTAGATACGCAGTATTTT. It yields the protein CASSYGTSGTLDTQYF. The chain is built from TRBV6-5 and TRBJ2-3, with 11 positions matching TRBD2. The CDR3 sequence is 16 residues long. CDR1 and CDR2 from the germline V gene are MNHEY and SVGAGI. The V segment lost 2 bases and the J segment 5 bases; nucleotides outside the gene matches: 6.

This chain links TRBV18 with TRBJ1-1; 12 nucleotides match TRBD1. The germline V gene has CDR1 KGHSH and CDR2 LQKENI. There are 15 residues in the CDR3. Losses at the gene ends were 4 bases for V and 6 bases for J; bases not matched to a gene: 6. The CDR3 spells CASSLGTGGTAEAFF. CDR3 DNA: TGTGCCAGCTCACTGGGGACAGGGGGCACGGCTGAAGCTTTCTTT.

There are a few counts of this clone. V usage is TRBV5-1 and J usage is TRBJ1-4, with D uncertain. CDR3 size: 15 residues. Germline CDR1 reads SGHRS; CDR2 reads YFSETQ. The ends were cut back, 0 bases at V and 5 bases at J, with 11 bases in the middle. The chain's CDR3 is CASSLAGYQNEKLFF. As DNA, the CDR3 is TGCGCCAGCAGCTTGGCTGGATATCAAAATGAAAAACTGTTTTTT.

The gene calls are TRBV4-2 and TRBJ2-5; a weak D match, TRBD2 (7 bases). CDR1 and CDR2 (germline): LGHNA, YNFKEQ. This CDR3 has 14 residues. Trimming removed 0 bases from V and 7 bases from J, with 12 bases in between. The CDR3 is CASSQDEGGPTQYF. CDR3 DNA sequence: TGTGCCAGCAGCCAAGATGAGGGGGGGCCGACCCAGTACTTC.

The chain combines TRBV7-9 with TRBJ1-1; TRBD1 aligns across 8 bases. V trimming: 5 bases; J trimming: 7 bases; junction bases outside the gene matches: 15. Germline V CDR1 and CDR2: SEHNR, FQNEAQ (reference sequence). This CDR3 has 16 residues. In DNA, the CDR3 is TGTGCCAGCAGCGCCCGGAGAGGGCAGGGGGCCGATGAAGCTTTCTTT. Translating it yields CASSARRGQGADEAFF.

The chain carries TRBV5-1 and TRBJ2-2; 13 bases match TRBD2. Trimming removed 5 bases from V and 1 base from J; junction bases left unmatched: 5. Germline CDR1 SGHRS, CDR2 YFSETQ. The CDR3 is 17 residues long. The CDR3 here is CASRHRLAGGNTGELFF. The CDR3 nucleotides read TGCGCCAGCAGGCACCGACTAGCGGGAGGGAACACCGGGGAGCTGTTTTTT.

This chain joins TRBV5-6 and TRBJ2-5, with 15 bases fitting TRBD2. The CDR3 consists of 16 residues. From germline, CDR1 is SGHDT and CDR2 YYEEEE. Unmatched junction bases numbered 4, after V lost 3 bases and J lost 4 bases. The CDR3 region is CASSSGLAGGSETQYF. The CDR3 region has the DNA TGTGCCAGCAGCTCGGGACTAGCGGGAGGTTCAGAGACCCAGTACTTC.

CDR3 sequence (DNA): TGCGCCAGCAGCCATACCGTCTTGGGGTCGCCGAACACTGAAGCTTTCTTT. Translated, it gives CASSHTVLGSPNTEAFF. The rearrangement uses TRBV5-1 and TRBJ1-1; D ambiguous. CDR3 length: 17 residues. Per the germline V gene, CDR1 is SGHRS and CDR2 is YFSETQ. V dropped 4 bases and J dropped 1 base, with 20 bases sitting between them. Filled out from reference TRBV5-1 and TRBJ1-1, the complete variable domain reads KAGVTQTPRYLIKTRGQQVTLSCSPISGHRSVSWYQQTPGQGLQFLFEYFSETQRNKGNFPGRFSGRQFSNSRSEMNVSTLELGDSALYLCASSHTVLGSPNTEAFFGQGTRLTVV.

The table lists this clone with a few counts. The chain employs TRBV5-1 and TRBJ2-3; D not resolved. Trimming took 7 bases from V and 5 from J, leaving 11 bases between them. This CDR3 spans 12 amino acids. The germline V gene encodes CDR1 SGHRS and CDR2 YFSETQ. In nucleotides, the CDR3 is TGCGCCAGCGCTGCCTTCGGAGATACGCAGTATTTT. Protein sequence: CASAAFGDTQYF.